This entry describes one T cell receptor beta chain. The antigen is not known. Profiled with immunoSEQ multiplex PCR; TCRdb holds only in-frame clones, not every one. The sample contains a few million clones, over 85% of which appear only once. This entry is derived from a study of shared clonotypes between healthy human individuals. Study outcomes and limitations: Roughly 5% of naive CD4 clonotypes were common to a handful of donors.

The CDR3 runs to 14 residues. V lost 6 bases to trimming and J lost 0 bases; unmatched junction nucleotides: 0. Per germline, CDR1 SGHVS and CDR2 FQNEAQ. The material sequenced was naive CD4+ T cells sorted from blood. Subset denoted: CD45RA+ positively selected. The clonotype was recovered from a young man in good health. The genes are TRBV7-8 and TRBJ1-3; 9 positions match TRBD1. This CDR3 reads CASRQGASGNTIYF. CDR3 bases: TGTGCCAGCAGACAGGGGGCCTCTGGAAACACCATATATTTT.